The 32 T cell receptor beta chains presented below share a single source sample, sequenced in a study of blood T cell repertoires in COVID-19. The protocol was immunoSEQ multiplex PCR, while the TCRdb copy is restricted to in-frame clones and leaves out a portion. Here the sample spans approximately 210,000 clones, 70% to 90% being singletons. Sequencing was carried out using peripheral blood. The receptor set was obtained from a woman in her 70s with acute or convalescent COVID-19.

This chain joins TRBV28 and TRBJ2-5; D not resolved. CDR1 MDHEN and CDR2 SYDVKM come from the germline V gene. V gave up 7 bases and J gave up 3 bases, with 9 bases separating them. CDR3 length: 12 residues. CDR3 bases: TGTGCCAGCACCTCCTACGAAGAGACCCAGTACTTC. Translated, it gives CASTSYEETQYF.

This chain joins TRBV7-2 and TRBJ1-1, with TRBD1 matching 7 bases. Unmatched junction bases numbered 11, after V lost 4 bases and J lost 3 bases. Germline CDR1 is SGHTA and CDR2 is FQGNSA. This CDR3 is 16 amino acids long. CDR3 residues: CASSSLGVGGYTEAFF. The CDR3 region has the DNA TGTGCCAGCAGCTCGTTAGGTGTAGGGGGCTACACTGAAGCTTTCTTT.

The chain is built from TRBV29-1 and TRBJ1-6; D unclear. The CDR3 contains 15 residues. In germline, CDR1 is SQVTM, CDR2 ANQGSEA. In DNA form, the CDR3 reads TGCGCAGCGTCCGACCAGAACTCCTATAATTCACCCCTCCACTTT. Amino acids: CAASDQNSYNSPLHF.

The chain joins TRBV5-1 to TRBJ2-1; D is uncertain. The germline gives CDR1 SGHRS, CDR2 YFSETQ. The CDR3 totals 16 residues. Trimming took 2 bases from V and 6 from J, leaving 18 bases between them. Here the CDR3 DNA reads TGCGCCAGCAGCTTCACTACTACTCCTTTGAGCAATGAGCAGTTCTTC. Its protein is CASSFTTTPLSNEQFF.

The gene calls are TRBV5-1 and TRBJ1-2; 12 nucleotides match TRBD1. CDR1 is SGHRS, CDR2 YFSETQ, per germline. V was pared by 4 bases and J by 5 bases, with 3 bases of the junction left unmatched. This CDR3 comprises 14 residues. Here the CDR3 reads CASSLGQGAYGYTF. CDR3 sequence (DNA): TGCGCCAGCAGCCTGGGACAGGGGGCATATGGCTACACCTTC.

The rearrangement uses TRBV4-2 and TRBJ1-1; D is ambiguous. The CDR3 loop spans 16 amino acids. Germline CDR1 reads LGHNA; CDR2 reads YNFKEQ. The V gene lost 0 bases and the J gene lost 4 bases, with 15 bases spanning the gap. CDR3 loop: CASSQEVTTVGTEAFF. The CDR3 bases are TGTGCCAGCAGCCAAGAAGTGACAACAGTCGGCACTGAAGCTTTCTTT.

The chain couples TRBV9 to TRBJ2-6; unclear D gene. Looked up from germline, CDR1 is SGDLS and CDR2 is YYNGEE. V dropped 4 bases and J dropped 1 base, with 9 bases sitting between them. This CDR3 is built from 15 residues. CDR3 protein: CASSPGGSGANVLTF. The CDR3 region has the DNA TGTGCCAGCAGCCCAGGTGGTTCTGGGGCCAACGTCCTGACTTTC.

The rearrangement uses TRBV5-1 and TRBJ1-1, with 7 bases matching TRBD1. In germline, CDR1 is SGHRS, CDR2 YFSETQ. V lost 4 bases and J lost 1; bases outside the gene matches: 7. The CDR3 loop spans 15 amino acids. CDR3 residues: CASSTPQGWNTEAFF. CDR3 DNA sequence: TGCGCCAGCAGCACTCCACAGGGGTGGAACACTGAAGCTTTCTTT.

J is TRBJ1-5 and V is TRBV19; a weak D match, TRBD1 (5 bases). V lost 3 bases and J lost 0, with 15 bases in between. This CDR3 region has 17 residues. Germline V lookup: CDR1 LNHDA, CDR2 SQIVND (reference sequence). The CDR3 spells CASSMDTPGYSNQPQHF. In DNA, the CDR3 is TGTGCCAGTAGTATGGACACGCCTGGATATAGCAATCAGCCCCAGCATTTT.

The chain employs TRBV6-5 and TRBJ2-7; perhaps TRBD1 as D (8 bases). CDR3 size: 13 residues. Germline V gives CDR1 MNHEY, CDR2 SVGAGI. The ends were cut back, 5 bases at V and 6 bases at J, with 14 bases in the middle. The CDR3 bases are TGTGCCAGCAGTCGTACAGGGGGGGGCGAGCAGTACTTC. This sequence encodes CASSRTGGGEQYF.

The chain is built from TRBV7-8 and TRBJ1-1, with D unclear. V dropped 3 bases and J dropped 6 bases, with 14 bases sitting between them. Germline loops: CDR1 SGHVS, CDR2 FQNEAQ. This CDR3 region has 14 residues. The CDR3, as DNA: TGTGCCAGCAGCTTCTCCGGGTTTCGGGCTGAAGCTTTCTTT. Translating it yields CASSFSGFRAEAFF.

This clone occurred a few times. The CDR3 DNA sequence: TGCGCCAGCAGCTTGGAGGGGAATTTCTACGAGCAGTACTTC. This translates into CASSLEGNFYEQYF. This chain connects TRBV5-1 to TRBJ2-7, with D perhaps TRBD1 (5 bases). Trimming left V 0 bases short and J 3 bases short, with 10 bases between. Germline CDR1 and CDR2: SGHRS and YFSETQ. The CDR3 length is 14 residues.

This chain connects TRBV28 to TRBJ1-1; D perhaps matches TRBD1 (6 bases). Per the germline V gene, CDR1 is MDHEN and CDR2 is SYDVKM. CDR3 length: 15 residues. Trimming stripped 5 bases from V and 5 bases from J, with 18 bases between. CDR3 coding DNA: TGTGCCAGCAGTATATCGTCGGGGGGGCGAACTGAAGCTTTCTTT. This sequence encodes CASSISSGGRTEAFF.

This clone was detected only once. The chain combines TRBV2 with TRBJ2-1; a weak D match, TRBD2 (6 bases). Between the trimmed V and J ends, which lost 8 bases and 10 bases, there was a span of 6 bases. This CDR3 is 9 amino acids long. Germline loops: CDR1 SNHLY, CDR2 FYNNEI. CDR3 DNA sequence: TGTGCCAGCGGGGGGGAGCAGTTCTTC. Its translation is CASGGEQFF.

This chain links TRBV5-4 with TRBJ2-1; 12 bases map to TRBD2. This CDR3 spans 17 amino acids. Germline assignment: CDR1 SGHNT and CDR2 YYREEE (reference sequence). Trimming took 0 bases from V and 5 from J; bases not matched to a gene: 6. CDR3 residues: CASSLGLAGVLNNEQFF. In DNA, the CDR3 is TGTGCCAGCAGCTTGGGACTAGCGGGAGTATTAAACAATGAGCAGTTCTTC. The full variable domain, rest sourced from reference TRBV5-4 and TRBJ2-1, is ETGVTQSPTHLIKTRGQQVTLRCSSQSGHNTVSWYQQALGQGPQFIFQYYREEENGRGNFPPRFSGLQFPNYSSELNVNALELDDSALYLCASSLGLAGVLNNEQFFGPGTRLTVL.

Here the CDR3 DNA reads TGTGCCAGCAGTAAACCGGGACAGATCTACGAGCAGTACTTC. It codes for CASSKPGQIYEQYF. This sequence joins TRBV6-5 and TRBJ2-7, with TRBD1 matching 7 bases. V dropped 5 bases and J dropped 3; count of bases not matched to a gene: 7. The CDR3 consists of 14 residues. The V gene's germline CDR1 is MNHEY and CDR2 SVGAGI.

The chain uses TRBV7-8 and TRBJ1-5; a weak D match, TRBD1 (5 bases). The V and J ends lost 5 bases and 5 bases respectively, with 10 bases between them. The CDR3 covers 13 residues. Germline V CDR1 and CDR2: SGHVS, FQNEAQ. The CDR3 sequence is CASSGPGYQPQHF. The DNA for the CDR3 is TGTGCCAGCAGCGGGCCAGGGTATCAGCCCCAGCATTTT.

The chain is built from TRBV19 and TRBJ1-5; 8 nucleotides align to TRBD1. Germline V lookup: CDR1 LNHDA, CDR2 SQIVND (reference sequence). The CDR3 has 14 amino acids. J lost 2 bases, V lost 10 bases, and 7 bases had no gene match. CDR3 sequence: CATQGATGNQPQHF. In nucleotides, the CDR3 is TGTGCCACCCAGGGGGCGACGGGCAATCAGCCCCAGCATTTT.

J is TRBJ2-3 and V is TRBV24-1, with D maybe TRBD1 (5 bases). CDR1 and CDR2 (germline): KGHDR, SFDVKD. V lost 4 bases and J lost 1, with 11 bases in between. There are 15 residues in the CDR3. The DNA for the CDR3 is TGTGCCACCAGTGACTCCCTGGGGCGCACAGATACGCAGTATTTT. The encoded protein is CATSDSLGRTDTQYF.

The J gene is TRBJ1-4, the V gene TRBV12-3 or TRBV12-4; D is ambiguous. The length of the CDR3 is 12 residues. Trimming took 5 bases from V and 8 from J, leaving 9 bases between them. The CDR3 region is CASSVLMEKLFF. In nucleotides, the CDR3 is TGTGCCAGCAGTGTCCTAATGGAAAAACTGTTTTTT.

This rearrangement joins TRBV18 to TRBJ1-6; 7 bases match TRBD1. The CDR3 totals 15 residues. The trim removed 4 bases at V and 8 bases at J, leaving 8 bases unmatched. The germline V gene encodes CDR1 KGHSH and CDR2 LQKENI. CDR3 protein: CASSRTTGQDSPLHF. CDR3 nucleotide sequence: TGTGCCAGCTCACGTACGACAGGGCAGGATTCACCCCTCCACTTT.

The chain combines TRBV28 with TRBJ2-7, with 10 bases fitting TRBD2. The trim removed 9 bases at V and 2 bases at J, leaving 10 bases unmatched. The CDR3 sequence is 15 residues long. Germline CDR1 is MDHEN and CDR2 is SYDVKM. DNA of the CDR3: TGTGCCAGTAAGGGGCTAGCGGGAGAGACCTACGAGCAGTACTTC. Its protein product is CASKGLAGETYEQYF. The full variable domain, its missing parts supplied by reference TRBV28 and TRBJ2-7, is DVKVTQSSRYLVKRTGEKVFLECVQDMDHENMFWYRQDPGLGLRLIYFSYDVKMKEKGDIPEGYSVSREKKERFSLILESASTNQTSMYLCASKGLAGETYEQYFGPGTRLTVT.

This chain joins TRBV6-5 and TRBJ1-1; unclear D gene. V dropped 6 bases and J dropped 4 bases, with 9 bases sitting between them. Per germline, CDR1 MNHEY and CDR2 SVGAGI. The CDR3 totals 12 residues. CDR3 coding DNA: TGTGCCAGCAGGAGGGCGAGCACTGAAGCTTTCTTT. It yields the protein CASRRASTEAFF.

The chain employs TRBV18 and TRBJ2-1, with 9 positions matching TRBD2. The V gene's germline CDR1 is KGHSH and CDR2 LQKENI. The CDR3 runs 15 residues. J gave up 4 bases and V 6 bases, and 7 bases lay outside the gene matches. The chain's CDR3 is CASSPGTSPYNEQFF. The CDR3 nucleotides are TGTGCCAGCTCCCCCGGGACTAGCCCATACAATGAGCAGTTCTTC. The full variable domain, its missing parts supplied by reference TRBV18 and TRBJ2-1, is NAGVMQNPRHLVRRRGQEARLRCSPMKGHSHVYWYRQLPEEGLKFMVYLQKENIIDESGMPKERFSAEFPKEGPSILRIQQVVRGDSAAYFCASSPGTSPYNEQFFGPGTRLTVL.

The chain employs TRBV5-1 and TRBJ1-2; possibly TRBD1 for D (6 bases). V was cut by 0 bases and J by 4 bases, with 10 bases left in between. Per germline, CDR1 SGHRS and CDR2 YFSETQ. The length of the CDR3 is 14 residues. This CDR3 is CASSLAETGYGYTF. CDR3 nucleotide sequence: TGCGCCAGCAGCTTGGCCGAGACAGGCTATGGCTACACCTTC.

The chain joins TRBV24-1 to TRBJ1-5; 7 bases fit TRBD1. Germline CDR1 is KGHDR and CDR2 is SFDVKD. This CDR3 has 15 amino acids. With 3 bases clipped from V and 2 bases from J, the junction kept 3 bases outside the gene matches. The CDR3 spells CATSDPGQGNQPQHF. The CDR3 region has the DNA TGTGCCACCAGTGATCCTGGACAGGGCAATCAGCCCCAGCATTTT.

The chain has TRBV28 and TRBJ1-2; a possible D gene is TRBD1 (5 bases). Deletions cut 5 bases from V and 6 bases from J, with 10 bases between. The CDR3 loop spans 12 amino acids. Germline V gives CDR1 MDHEN, CDR2 SYDVKM. DNA for the CDR3: TGTGCCAGCAGTCCAGGGTGGGATGGCTACACCTTC. Translation gives CASSPGWDGYTF.

The chain joins TRBV5-4 to TRBJ2-6, with D perhaps TRBD2 (6 bases). Trimming removed 9 bases from V and 0 bases from J, with 10 bases in between. The CDR3 has 14 amino acids. The V gene's germline CDR1 is SGHNT and CDR2 YYREEE (reference sequence). CDR3 coding DNA: TGTGCCATGGGGAGGATCTCTGGGGCCAACGTCCTGACTTTC. Translating gives CAMGRISGANVLTF.

The chain has TRBV29-1 and TRBJ2-3; TRBD2 is a possible D gene (6 bases). The CDR3 consists of 16 residues. The germline CDR1 and CDR2 sequences are SQVTM and ANQGSEA. The V end was cut by 6 bases, the J end by 1 base, with 20 bases between. The CDR3 region has the DNA TGCAGCGTCGGGCCAAGGTGGAGGGGAGGCACAGATACGCAGTATTTT. It is translated as CSVGPRWRGGTDTQYF.

The V gene is TRBV4-3, the J gene TRBJ2-3; unclear D gene. The CDR3 is 15 amino acids. Germline CDR1 reads LGHNA; CDR2 reads YSLEER. Trimming took off 1 base at V and 6 bases at J, with 14 bases between the two ends. In DNA form, the CDR3 reads TGCGCCAGCAGCCAAGGTGCGGTCGATTTGGATACGCAGTATTTT. This encodes CASSQGAVDLDTQYF.

The chain carries TRBV7-9 and TRBJ2-3, with TRBD2 matching 9 bases. The CDR3 runs 15 residues. Germline CDR1 SEHNR, CDR2 FQNEAQ (reference sequence). Trimming removed 5 bases from V and 6 bases from J; junction bases left unmatched: 9. The CDR3 region is CASSPRAGGQDTQYF. The CDR3 coding sequence is TGTGCCAGCAGCCCTCGGGCGGGGGGGCAGGATACGCAGTATTTT.

The CDR3 DNA is TGCGCCAGCAGACATACAGGGGTCAATCAGCCCCAGCATTTT. This encodes CASRHTGVNQPQHF. This sequence joins TRBV4-1 and TRBJ1-5; 7 nucleotides match TRBD1. V dropped 6 bases and J dropped 3; count of bases not matched to a gene: 5. The CDR3 is made up of 14 amino acids. CDR1 is MGHRA and CDR2 is YSYEKL in the germline V gene.